Sequencing of this T cell receptor (beta chain) was carried out in a study of T cell repertoires in cytomegalovirus infection (dated by TCRdb to the late 2010s). In the study overall: Recently identified HLA-C-restricted CMV epitopes, whose presentation resists viral immunomodulation, were targeted by peptide stimulations together with well-studied HLA-B-restricted epitopes. Because public TCR beta signatures pointed to carriage of CMV infection together with the matching HLA type, the HLA type of each donor mattered for the analysis.

Instrument used: Illumina HiSeq 1500. TCRdb reanalyzed the raw reads on its own, using fastp at Q25 for trimming and MiXCR for clone calling, and kept in-frame beta chains. Every distinct CDR3 protein forms one entry, paired with its most common genes and DNA. The sample profile shows roughly 310,000 distinct CDR3 sequences; 29% of them were found once. Around 20% of the sample lies in the top ten. The CDR3, from cysteine to phenylalanine, totals 13 residues. Only CDR3 DNA remains: 39 bases, in frame from the first base. V drops 5 bases and J drops 3 bases, leaving 8 bases in between. As encoded in the germline V gene, CDR1 is MDHEN while CDR2 is SYDVKM. This clonotype showed up many times. The specificity of this receptor is unknown. Qualities for individual bases were not recorded, and no much larger clone is one base off. Here is what the overall study found, with its caveats: Carriers of CMV infection plus the relevant HLA type were discriminated by the cumulative frequency of public TCR beta family members in the study cohort and in an independent 352-donor cohort. The ex vivo response was dominated by HLA-C-restricted CMV-specific TCR beta clonotypes, which also provided the single most frequent clonotype in two of eight donors.

The label giving this sample's treatment or condition can be read as: in vitro stimulation with specific CMV peptide epitopes to enrich CMV-specific T cells. The source was cultured PBMCs, collected from culture after CMV antigen stimulation. The V and J segments used are TRBV28 and TRBJ2-4, with the D gene uncertain. The receptor comes from a human donor in good health (CMV status not recorded). Some clones in this sample may be carry-over from other donors' samples. The nucleotide sequence is TGTGCCAGCAGTACAGCCGACAAAAACATTCAGTACTTC. It is translated as CASSTADKNIQYF.